This T cell receptor (beta chain) is drawn from a study of T cells in Graves' hyperthyroidism and ophthalmopathy. General study points: Researchers report that a 13 V-J model separated ophthalmopathy from stable hyperthyroidism. Ophthalmopathy was model-predicted a median roughly 6.2 months pre-onset.

Amplified regions were TCR beta CDR3 sequences from RNA transcripts. Carried out on the TCR CDR3, a first-round RT-PCR used the HTBI primer set. TCRdb reanalysed the multiplex PCR reads using MiXCR and keeps one entry per CDR3 protein. The sample shows over 500,000 distinct CDR3 sequences, around 50% of them seen only once. CDR3 length: 15 residues. The trim removed 3 bases at V and 8 bases at J, leaving 4 bases unmatched. With regard to this clonotype: Its specificity is unknown.

This TCR came from an adult woman with Graves' disease, either hyperthyroidism or ophthalmopathy (not recorded which). Sequencing input: peripheral blood or thyroid tissue (not recorded which). The chain joins TRBV12-3 or TRBV12-4 to TRBJ1-6; 10 bases match TRBD1. The CDR3 sequence: CASSFGTGVDSPLHF. In DNA form, the CDR3 reads TGTGCCAGCAGTTTCGGGACAGGGGTGGATTCACCCCTCCACTTT.